This T cell receptor (beta chain) emerged from a study of human T cells and chemical hapten exposure. General study points: Alopecia in the donors means their immune response may deviate from healthy people's. The number of TCRs above 1 in 1000 frequency did not change after DPC sensitization.

The CDR3 runs to 16 residues. Trimming removed 0 bases from V and 6 bases from J; junction bases left unmatched: 8. Germline CDR1 is SGHAT and CDR2 is FQNNGV. Time point of the sample: patch test 3, about 24 weeks after DPC sensitization. Treatment noted: therapeutic diphenylcyclopropenone sensitization with weekly scalp DPC. Researchers sampled blood before each patch test went on. Unique molecular identifiers were affixed to discrete cDNA molecules within the library. MiXCR, applied by TCRdb to the RACE reads, yields one record per CDR3 protein. The sample records some 84,000 distinct CDR3 sequences, 10% to 12% being singletons. Only a few counts were recorded for this clonotype. Its antigen is unidentified.

This TCR came from a woman in her fifties or sixties with alopecia areata. Some clones in this sample may be carry-over from other donors' samples. Sequencing was performed on whole blood, taken in connection with sensitization to the hapten diphenylcyclopropenone (DPC). The rearrangement joins TRBV11-2 to TRBJ2-7; 10 bases map to TRBD2. The CDR3 bases are TGTGCCAGCAGCTTAGAAAGAGCGGGAGGGCAGGCCGAGCAGTACTTC. Amino acids: CASSLERAGGQAEQYF.